The rows below give T cell receptor beta chains drawn from one sample of a study of Ad26.COV2.S vaccination and SARS-CoV-2 variants. TCRdb's copy holds only in-frame clones and misses some; the assay was immunoSEQ multiplex PCR. This table holds over 110,000 clones, 70% to 90% found once. This specimen consisted of peripheral blood, obtained after recovery from COVID-19. Receptors originate from a human donor who had recovered from COVID-19. Each CDR3 is given with its conserved first and last residue. Fields, in order: CDR3 DNA, CDR3 protein, V gene, J gene, D gene, clone size. D genes are given only for firm matches. Rows may omit the clone size; those that give it use once, few, many or a size class.

TGTGCCACCAGCAGAGACCCTAGCGGGGCAAATGAGCAGTTCTTC	CATSRDPSGANEQFF	TRBV15	TRBJ2-1	TRBD2	NA
TGTGCCAGTAGTATTCTCCCCGGGGCAAACACCTATAATTCACCCCTCCACTTT	CASSILPGANTYNSPLHF	TRBV19	TRBJ1-6	NA	NA
TGTGCCAGCAGTGGCACCGGGGAATATGGCTACACCTTC	CASSGTGEYGYTF	TRBV7-9	TRBJ1-2	NA	NA
TGTGCCAGCAGCTTAATTACAGGGGGAAATTCGTCACCCCTCCACTTT	CASSLITGGNSSPLHF	TRBV7-9	TRBJ1-6	TRBD1	NA
TGTGCCAGCACCTCCAGTTTGGGCACTGAAGCTTTCTTT	CASTSSLGTEAFF	TRBV28	TRBJ1-1	NA	NA
TGTGCCAGCAGCCCCCGGGGGACAGTAGGGACCCAGTACTTC	CASSPRGTVGTQYF	TRBV9	TRBJ2-5	NA	once
TGTGCCAGCTCGGAGTACTTAACTGAAGCTTTCTTT	CASSEYLTEAFF	TRBV18	TRBJ1-1	NA	many
TGCGCCAGCAGCCCGGAGGTGATGGAAAGGACCGGTGAATTTGGTACGCAGTATTTT	CASSPEVMERTGEFGTQYF	TRBV4-3	TRBJ2-3	NA	NA
TGTGCCAGCAGTTCTCACCGACAGGGGGCGCACTCACCCCTCCACTTT	CASSSHRQGAHSPLHF	TRBV6-2/TRBV6-3	TRBJ1-6	TRBD1	NA
TGTGCCAGCAATATCCTAGCGTTTGAGCAGTTCTTC	CASNILAFEQFF	TRBV28	TRBJ2-1	NA	NA
TGTGCCAGCAGTGTGAATGAAGGGGCCGCCTACAATGAGCAGTTCTTC	CASSVNEGAAYNEQFF	TRBV25-1	TRBJ2-1	NA	NA
TGTGCCAGCAGCTTTTCGACAGAGGGAGGAAGAGGGACCCAGTACTTC	CASSFSTEGGRGTQYF	TRBV13	TRBJ2-5	NA	NA
TGTGCCAGTAGACCTCGGACAGGGAACGGGAATTCACCCCTCCACTTT	CASRPRTGNGNSPLHF	TRBV19	TRBJ1-6	TRBD1	NA
TGTGCCAGCAGCTTAACAGCACACAACACTGAAGCTTTCTTT	CASSLTAHNTEAFF	TRBV11-2	TRBJ1-1	NA	NA
TGCGCCAGCAGCCAAGATAGGGTTTCCGGGGGGACGAACACCGGGGAGCTGTTTTTT	CASSQDRVSGGTNTGELFF	TRBV4-3	TRBJ2-2	TRBD2	NA
TGTGCCAGCAGCTTAGCCCATGAGCAGTTCTTC	CASSLAHEQFF	TRBV7-9	TRBJ2-1	NA	NA
TGTGCCAGCAGTCCGTTCAGGGGAGATACGCAGTATTTT	CASSPFRGDTQYF	TRBV12-3/TRBV12-4	TRBJ2-3	NA	once
TGTGCCAGCAGCTCCGGGAGGGGGGGGTATGGCTACACCTTC	CASSSGRGGYGYTF	TRBV11-2	TRBJ1-2	NA	NA
TGCAGCGTTGAAGGTGGTGCCTACAATGAGCAGTTCTTC	CSVEGGAYNEQFF	TRBV29-1	TRBJ2-1	NA	NA
TGTGCCTGGAGTGGAGAACAGGGGACTGAAGCTTTCTTT	CAWSGEQGTEAFF	TRBV30	TRBJ1-1	TRBD1	NA
TGTGCCAGCAAGCGACAGGGGGCGAGGAATGAGCAGTTCTTC	CASKRQGARNEQFF	TRBV28	TRBJ2-1	TRBD1	NA
TGTGCCAGCAGTTACGGGGACACCGGGGAGCTGTTTTTT	CASSYGDTGELFF	TRBV6-6	TRBJ2-2	NA	NA
TGTGCCAGCAGCATTAGCGGGGGGAGCACAGATACGCAGTATTTT	CASSISGGSTDTQYF	TRBV11-2	TRBJ2-3	TRBD2	NA
TGTGCCAGCAGCCCGGGACGGAATAATTCACCCCTCCACTTT	CASSPGRNNSPLHF	TRBV7-9	TRBJ1-6	NA	few
TGTGCCAGCGGAGGGGGGACAATGTCTAACTATGGCTACACCTTC	CASGGGTMSNYGYTF	TRBV28	TRBJ1-2	NA	NA
TGTGCCAGCAGCTTTAGCGGGGTACGGGAGACCCAGTACTTC	CASSFSGVRETQYF	TRBV5-4	TRBJ2-5	TRBD2	NA
TGTGCCAGCAGTCTCAGACCTAGCGAGGATGAAAAACTGTTTTTT	CASSLRPSEDEKLFF	TRBV2	TRBJ1-4	NA	NA
TGTGCCAGCAGCTTTGGGGTTTCGGACGAGCAGTACTTC	CASSFGVSDEQYF	TRBV7-8	TRBJ2-7	NA	few
TGTGCCAGCAGCCTCAGGGGGCTAGAGACCCAGTACTTC	CASSLRGLETQYF	TRBV5-8	TRBJ2-5	TRBD1	NA
TGTGCCAGCAGCTCCGACCGAGTAACCTACGAGCAGTACTTC	CASSSDRVTYEQYF	TRBV11-2	TRBJ2-7	NA	NA
TGCGCCAGCAGCTTGGCCCACGAGCAGTACTTC	CASSLAHEQYF	TRBV5-1	TRBJ2-7	NA	NA
TGTGCCAGCGATATGCCGGGATTGAACACTGAAGCTTTCTTT	CASDMPGLNTEAFF	TRBV28	TRBJ1-1	NA	NA
TGTGCCAGCAGTTTAGGGTTTGGGAGAGCAATTTCGGGCGGCTACACCTTC	CASSLGFGRAISGGYTF	TRBV28	TRBJ1-2	NA	NA
TGTGCCAGTAGTACCTACCCGACACCCCTCCACTTT	CASSTYPTPLHF	TRBV19	TRBJ1-6	NA	few
TGTGCCAGCAGCCCTCTTGGGCTAGCCAAAAACATTCAGTACTTC	CASSPLGLAKNIQYF	TRBV3-1/TRBV3-2	TRBJ2-4	NA	NA
TGCGCCAGCCAGGACAGCACGCTACGGGAGCAGTACTTC	CASQDSTLREQYF	TRBV5-1	TRBJ2-7	NA	NA